The 20 T cell receptor beta chains below all came from one sample that was sequenced in a study of technical replicates of blood from a handful of donors. TCRdb's table, derived via immunoSEQ multiplex PCR, lists solely in-frame clones and lacks some. The profile shows over 85,000 clones, roughly 93% of them singletons. Sequences were obtained from T cells isolated from PBMCs. These receptors were collected from a human donor in good health.

This chain uses TRBV9 with TRBJ2-2; D is uncertain. Between the trimmed V and J ends, which lost 9 bases and 2 bases, there was a span of 14 bases. From germline, CDR1 is SGDLS and CDR2 YYNGEE. The CDR3 has 14 amino acids. For the CDR3, the DNA is TGTGCCACCAAGAGAGGATTTAACACCGGGGAGCTGTTTTTT. Translation gives CATKRGFNTGELFF.

This clone occurred once. The V call is TRBV11-2, the J call TRBJ1-4; D remains ambiguous. The CDR3 contains 16 residues. The germline V gene encodes CDR1 SGHAT and CDR2 FQNNGV. V lost 1 base and J 6 bases, leaving 15 bases between the germline ends. DNA for the CDR3: TGTGCCAGCAGCTTAGGGTACTGGGCCGTGGATGAAAAACTGTTTTTT. The encoded protein is CASSLGYWAVDEKLFF.

V is TRBV25-1 and J is TRBJ2-7; D is uncertain. The V gene lost 5 bases and the J gene lost 1 base, with 9 bases spanning the gap. Germline V gene data show CDR1 as MGHDK and CDR2 as SYGVNS. The length of the CDR3 is 13 residues. The CDR3 spells CASSKTLSYEQYF. The CDR3 nucleotides read TGTGCCAGCAGTAAGACACTTTCCTACGAGCAGTACTTC.

The rearrangement uses TRBV29-1 and TRBJ2-1, with TRBD1 matching over 7 bases. Per the germline V gene, CDR1 is SQVTM and CDR2 is ANQGSEA. The length of the CDR3 is 12 residues. With 5 bases clipped from V and 5 bases from J, the junction kept 3 bases outside the gene matches. The CDR3 bases are TGCAGCGTTCCGACAGGGAACAATGAGCAGTTCTTC. Protein sequence: CSVPTGNNEQFF.

The CDR3 sequence: CASSSMTGGHTEAFF. CDR3 nucleotides: TGTGCCAGCAGCTCGATGACAGGGGGCCACACTGAAGCTTTCTTT. This chain connects TRBV7-3 to TRBJ1-1; 10 bases map to TRBD1. V shed 4 bases, J shed 3 bases, and the junction held 5 bases outside the gene matches. The CDR3 contains 15 residues. Germline values: CDR1 SGHTA, CDR2 FQGTGA.

The J gene is TRBJ2-2, the V gene TRBV7-3, with TRBD1 identical over 7 bases. CDR1 and CDR2 (germline): SGHTA, FQGTGA. V was clipped by 0 bases and J by 1 base; unmatched bases: 11. The CDR3 extends over 19 amino acids. The CDR3 sequence is CASSLTMTTGALNTGELFF. CDR3 nucleotides: TGTGCCAGCAGCTTAACTATGACTACAGGGGCGCTGAACACCGGGGAGCTGTTTTTT.

V gene TRBV19 combines with J gene TRBJ1-5; D remains ambiguous. V lost 1 base and J 5 bases, leaving 6 bases between the germline ends. Germline V gene sequence: CDR1 LNHDA, CDR2 SQIVND (reference sequence). There are 13 residues in the CDR3. The DNA for the CDR3 is TGTGCCAGTAGTATAGCCGGGGATCAGCCCCAGCATTTT. Protein sequence: CASSIAGDQPQHF.

This clone was detected only once. The chain couples TRBV5-5 to TRBJ1-1; D is unresolved. This CDR3 contains 13 residues. Per germline, CDR1 SGHKS and CDR2 YYEKEE (reference sequence). Trimming shortened V by 4 bases and J by 0 bases, and 7 bases separated the two germline ends. CDR3 in amino acids: CASSPPMNTEAFF. The CDR3, as DNA: TGTGCCAGCAGCCCGCCTATGAACACTGAAGCTTTCTTT.

This clone turned up a few times. The chain joins TRBV6-1 to TRBJ2-7; 10 nucleotides match TRBD1. The CDR3 contains 14 residues. Looked up from germline, CDR1 is MNHNS and CDR2 is SASEGT. V was pared by 11 bases and J by 5 bases, with 12 bases of the junction left unmatched. The CDR3 bases are TGTGCCTCCCGACAGGGGGCCGGGAGTCACGAGCAGTACTTC. It codes for CASRQGAGSHEQYF.

The CDR3 here is CASSSLRQDPGNTIYF. The CDR3 coding sequence is TGTGCCAGCAGCTCCCTGCGGCAAGACCCTGGAAACACCATATATTTT. The genes are TRBV5-6 and TRBJ1-3; D is unresolved. Germline values: CDR1 SGHDT, CDR2 YYEEEE. The CDR3 spans 16 residues. V was clipped by 3 bases and J by 2 bases, with 15 bases between them.

The chain joins TRBV6-1 to TRBJ2-7; possible D gene TRBD1, 6 bases. The CDR3 loop spans 13 amino acids. Trimming cost V 6 bases and J 6 bases, with 15 bases left between them. CDR1 and CDR2 from the germline V gene are MNHNS and SASEGT. This CDR3 reads CASSTGTPIEQYF. The CDR3 DNA reads TGTGCCAGCAGCACCGGGACACCCATCGAGCAGTACTTC.

The V call is TRBV6-5, the J call TRBJ2-3, with D perhaps TRBD1 (6 bases). The CDR3 length is 15 residues. The ends were cut back, 2 bases at V and 0 bases at J, with 9 bases in the middle. CDR1 is MNHEY, CDR2 SVGAGI, per germline. The CDR3 here is CASSYDRTSTDTQYF. The CDR3 nucleotides are TGTGCCAGCAGTTACGACAGGACTAGCACAGATACGCAGTATTTT.

This clone was picked up one time. The J gene is TRBJ2-2, the V gene TRBV5-1; D is ambiguous. V lost 0 bases and J lost 1, with 4 bases in between. CDR3 length equals 14 residues. Germline V gene data show CDR1 as SGHRS and CDR2 as YFSETQ. CDR3 amino acids: CASSLGQNTGELFF. The CDR3 DNA sequence: TGCGCCAGCAGCTTGGGACAGAACACCGGGGAGCTGTTTTTT.

CDR3 protein: CASSLRTDPGNTIYF. As DNA, the CDR3 is TGTGCCAGCAGCTTACGGACAGACCCTGGAAACACCATATATTTT. This chain uses TRBV11-2 with TRBJ1-3; D is possibly TRBD1 (6 bases). In germline, CDR1 is SGHAT, CDR2 FQNNGV. This CDR3 comprises 15 residues. The V gene lost 2 bases and the J gene lost 2 bases, with 10 bases spanning the gap.

This chain uses TRBV29-1 with TRBJ1-5; D is unresolved. The CDR3 sequence is 13 residues long. V lost 2 bases to trimming and J lost 7 bases, with 12 bases between them. CDR1 and CDR2 from the germline V gene are SQVTM and ANQGSEA. The CDR3 loop is CSVEPGGGQPQHF. CDR3 in DNA: TGCAGCGTTGAACCCGGAGGAGGACAGCCCCAGCATTTT.

This clone has just one count. V and J are TRBV4-2 and TRBJ2-7; maybe TRBD1 (6 bases). V lost 2 bases and J 7 bases, leaving 18 bases between the germline ends. Germline V lookup: CDR1 LGHNA, CDR2 YNFKEQ. The CDR3 sequence is 15 residues long. The CDR3 is CASSQYSQGLGEQYF. The CDR3 region has the DNA TGTGCCAGCAGCCAATATTCACAGGGCCTAGGGGAGCAGTACTTC.

This chain connects TRBV6-5 to TRBJ2-5, with 8 bases matching TRBD2. The CDR3 runs 15 residues. Losses at the gene ends were 0 bases for V and 6 bases for J; bases not matched to a gene: 6. CDR1 and CDR2 from the germline V gene are MNHEY and SVGAGI. The CDR3 bases are TGTGCCAGCAGTTACTCCCGGGGGGGCGTGAAGACCCAGTACTTC. Protein: CASSYSRGGVKTQYF.

This chain uses TRBV2 with TRBJ1-2; D uncertain. CDR1 and CDR2 from the germline V gene are SNHLY and FYNNEI. Trimming cost V 0 bases and J 7 bases, with 12 bases left between them. This CDR3 spans 14 amino acids. The CDR3 nucleotides read TGTGCCAGCAGTGAAGCGGAGAATGTCGGTGGCTACACCTTC. Encoded protein: CASSEAENVGGYTF.

This clone was counted between two and nine times. The gene calls are TRBV19 and TRBJ1-1; possibly TRBD1 for D (6 bases). This CDR3 spans 15 amino acids. Germline V gene lookup returns CDR1 LNHDA and CDR2 SQIVND (reference sequence). V was shortened by 6 bases and J by 5 bases, with 19 bases between the two germline ends. CDR3 DNA sequence: TGTGCCAGTAGAGGCAGGGGTTCCCTCAATACTGAAGCTTTCTTT. This codes for CASRGRGSLNTEAFF. The variable domain in full, with the rest retrieved from reference TRBV19 and TRBJ1-1, is DGGITQSPKYLFRKEGQNVTLSCEQNLNHDAMYWYRQDPGQGLRLIYYSQIVNDFQKGDIAEGYSVSREKKESFPLTVTSAQKNPTAFYLCASRGRGSLNTEAFFGQGTRLTVV.

The chain employs TRBV14 and TRBJ2-3; D gene unclear. Trimming took off 0 bases at V and 4 bases at J, with 8 bases between the two ends. This CDR3 contains 14 residues. From germline, CDR1 is SGHDN and CDR2 FVKESK. The CDR3 nucleotides read TGTGCCAGCAGCCAAGAGCCGGAGCCAGATACGCAGTATTTT. As protein: CASSQEPEPDTQYF.